The entry that follows covers one T cell receptor beta chain sequence. Germline V lookup: CDR1 SGHDT, CDR2 YYEEEE. Trimming removed 2 bases from V and 0 bases from J, with 12 bases in between. This CDR3 is 16 amino acids long. The sample is drawn from a study of shared clonotypes between healthy human individuals. TCRdb's copy holds only in-frame clones and misses some; the assay was immunoSEQ multiplex PCR. The sample holds some 2,000,000 clones, 90% to 95% seen once. Material: naive CD4+ T cells sorted from blood. Subset given: CD45RA+ positively selected. This receptor was obtained from a man aged 18 to 30 in good health. The V call is TRBV5-6, the J call TRBJ1-5; D remains ambiguous. The CDR3 protein is CASSFPRQYSNQPQHF. The DNA of the CDR3 is TGTGCCAGCAGCTTTCCCAGGCAGTATAGCAATCAGCCCCAGCATTTT.